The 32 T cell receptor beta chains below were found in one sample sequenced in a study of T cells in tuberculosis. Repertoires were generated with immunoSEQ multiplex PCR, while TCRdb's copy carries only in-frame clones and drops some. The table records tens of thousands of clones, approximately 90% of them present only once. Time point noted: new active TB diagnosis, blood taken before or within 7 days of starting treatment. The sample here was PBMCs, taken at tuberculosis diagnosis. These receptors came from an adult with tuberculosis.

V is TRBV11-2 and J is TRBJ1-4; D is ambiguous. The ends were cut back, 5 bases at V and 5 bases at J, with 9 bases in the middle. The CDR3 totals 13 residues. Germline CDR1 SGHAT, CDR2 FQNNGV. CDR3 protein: CASSPSLNEKLFF. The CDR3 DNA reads TGTGCCAGCAGCCCAAGCCTCAATGAAAAACTGTTTTTT. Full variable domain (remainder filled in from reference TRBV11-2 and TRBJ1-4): EAGVAQSPRYKIIEKRQSVAFWCNPISGHATLYWYQQILGQGPKLLIQFQNNGVVDDSQLPKDRFSAERLKGVDSTLKIQPAKLEDSAVYLCASSPSLNEKLFFGSGTQLSVL.

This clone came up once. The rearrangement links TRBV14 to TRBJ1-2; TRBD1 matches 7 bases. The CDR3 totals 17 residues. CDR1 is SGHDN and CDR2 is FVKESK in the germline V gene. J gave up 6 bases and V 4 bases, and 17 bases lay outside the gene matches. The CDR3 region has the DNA TGTGCCAGCAGCCTAACGAACCGACAGGGCTCGATCCATGGCTACACCTTC. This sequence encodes CASSLTNRQGSIHGYTF.

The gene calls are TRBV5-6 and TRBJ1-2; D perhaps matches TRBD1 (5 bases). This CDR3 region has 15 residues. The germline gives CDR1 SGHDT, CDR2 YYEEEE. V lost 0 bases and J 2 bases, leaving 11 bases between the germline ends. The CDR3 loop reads CASSLAGGANYGYTF. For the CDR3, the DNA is TGTGCCAGCAGCTTGGCCGGAGGGGCCAACTATGGCTACACCTTC.

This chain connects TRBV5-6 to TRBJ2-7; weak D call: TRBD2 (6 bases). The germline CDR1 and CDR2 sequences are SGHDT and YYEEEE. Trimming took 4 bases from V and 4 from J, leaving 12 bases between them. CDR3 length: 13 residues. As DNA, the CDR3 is TGTGCCAGCAGCCCAAAAAGCGGGTACGAGCAGTACTTC. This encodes CASSPKSGYEQYF.

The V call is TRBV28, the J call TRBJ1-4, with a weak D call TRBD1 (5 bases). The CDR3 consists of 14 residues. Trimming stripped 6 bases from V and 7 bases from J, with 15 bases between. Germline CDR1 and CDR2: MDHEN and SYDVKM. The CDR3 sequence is CASRQQGATEKLFF. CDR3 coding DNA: TGTGCCAGCAGGCAGCAGGGCGCCACTGAAAAACTGTTTTTT.

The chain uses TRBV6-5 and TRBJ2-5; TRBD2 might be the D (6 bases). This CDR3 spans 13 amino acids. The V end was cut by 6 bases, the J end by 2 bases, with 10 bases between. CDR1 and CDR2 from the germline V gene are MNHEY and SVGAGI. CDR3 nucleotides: TGTGCCAGCAGCGGGACTTGGCAAGAGACCCAGTACTTC. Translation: CASSGTWQETQYF.

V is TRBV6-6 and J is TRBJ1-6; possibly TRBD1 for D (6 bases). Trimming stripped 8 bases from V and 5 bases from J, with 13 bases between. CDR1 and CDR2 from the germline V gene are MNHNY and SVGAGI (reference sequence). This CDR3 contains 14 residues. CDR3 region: CASRRDTNNSPLHF. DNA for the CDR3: TGTGCCAGCCGACGGGACACAAATAATTCACCCCTCCACTTT.

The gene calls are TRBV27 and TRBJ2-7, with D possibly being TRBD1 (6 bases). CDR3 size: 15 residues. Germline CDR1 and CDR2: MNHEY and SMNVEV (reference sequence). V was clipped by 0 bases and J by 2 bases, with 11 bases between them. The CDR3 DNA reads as TGTGCCAGCAGTTTATCAGGGGGTCTCGCCTACGAGCAGTACGTC. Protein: CASSLSGGLAYEQYV.

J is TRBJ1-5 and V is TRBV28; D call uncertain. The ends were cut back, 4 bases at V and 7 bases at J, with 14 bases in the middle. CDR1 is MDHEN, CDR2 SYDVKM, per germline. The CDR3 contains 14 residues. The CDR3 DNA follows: TGTGCCAGCAGTTCAATCTCTAGAACGCAGCCCCAGCATTTT. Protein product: CASSSISRTQPQHF.

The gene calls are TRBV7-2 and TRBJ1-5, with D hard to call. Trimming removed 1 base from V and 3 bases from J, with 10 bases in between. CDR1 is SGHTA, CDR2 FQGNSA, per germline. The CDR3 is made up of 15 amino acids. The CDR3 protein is CASSLGSRNNQPQHF. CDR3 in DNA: TGTGCCAGCAGCTTAGGGTCTAGGAACAATCAGCCCCAGCATTTT.

CDR3 loop: CASGSGTGNEKLFF. The CDR3 nucleotides are TGTGCCAGCGGGTCAGGGACAGGGAACGAAAAACTGTTTTTT. The chain recombines TRBV6-5 with TRBJ1-4; 9 nucleotides align to TRBD1. The CDR3 contains 14 residues. CDR1 MNHEY and CDR2 SVGAGI come from the germline V gene. J was trimmed by 8 bases and V by 8 bases; bases with no gene match: 9.

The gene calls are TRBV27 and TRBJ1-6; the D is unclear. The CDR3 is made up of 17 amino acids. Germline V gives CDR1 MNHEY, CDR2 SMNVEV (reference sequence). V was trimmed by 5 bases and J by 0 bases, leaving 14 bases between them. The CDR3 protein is CASSPRGKSSYNSPLHF. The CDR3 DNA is TGTGCCAGCAGTCCCAGAGGAAAGAGCTCCTATAATTCACCCCTCCACTTT.

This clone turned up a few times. The CDR3 reads CASGSGPNSPLHF. CDR3 coding DNA: TGTGCTAGTGGGTCAGGGCCTAATTCACCCCTCCACTTT. This sequence joins TRBV12-5 and TRBJ1-6, with a possible D match to TRBD1 (5 bases). The CDR3 extends over 13 amino acids. Trimming shortened V by 6 bases and J by 6 bases, and 9 bases separated the two germline ends. Germline assignment: CDR1 LGHNT and CDR2 FRNRAP.

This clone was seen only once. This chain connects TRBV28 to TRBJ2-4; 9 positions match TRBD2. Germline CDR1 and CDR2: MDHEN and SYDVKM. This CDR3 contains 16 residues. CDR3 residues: CSAGGRLVSAKNIQYF. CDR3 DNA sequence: TGTTCCGCGGGGGGGCGCCTGGTGTCTGCCAAAAACATTCAGTACTTC.

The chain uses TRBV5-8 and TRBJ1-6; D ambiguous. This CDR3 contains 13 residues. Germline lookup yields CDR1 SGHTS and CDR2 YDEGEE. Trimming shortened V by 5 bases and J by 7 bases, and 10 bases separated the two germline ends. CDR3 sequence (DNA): TGTGCCAGCAGTTACTCACAGAATTCACCCCTCCACTTT. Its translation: CASSYSQNSPLHF.

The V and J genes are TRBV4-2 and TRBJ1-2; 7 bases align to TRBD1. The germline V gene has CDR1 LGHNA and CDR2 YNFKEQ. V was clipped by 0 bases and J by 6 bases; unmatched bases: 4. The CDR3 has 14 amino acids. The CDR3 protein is CASSQEPGGNGYTF. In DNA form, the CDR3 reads TGTGCCAGCAGCCAAGAGCCAGGGGGTAATGGCTACACCTTC.

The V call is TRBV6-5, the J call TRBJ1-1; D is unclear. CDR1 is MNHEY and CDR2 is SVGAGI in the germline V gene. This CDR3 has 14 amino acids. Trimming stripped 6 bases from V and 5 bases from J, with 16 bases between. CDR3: CASRTSPQTTEAFF. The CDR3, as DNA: TGTGCCAGCAGAACGAGCCCCCAAACGACTGAAGCTTTCTTT.

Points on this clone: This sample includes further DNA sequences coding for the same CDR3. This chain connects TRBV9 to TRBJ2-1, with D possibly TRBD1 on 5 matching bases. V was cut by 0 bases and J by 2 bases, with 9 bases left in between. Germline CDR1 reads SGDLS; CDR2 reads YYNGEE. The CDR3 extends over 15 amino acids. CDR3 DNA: TGTGCCAGCAGCGTAGGGCAGGGTGCCTACAATGAGCAGTTCTTC. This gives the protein CASSVGQGAYNEQFF.

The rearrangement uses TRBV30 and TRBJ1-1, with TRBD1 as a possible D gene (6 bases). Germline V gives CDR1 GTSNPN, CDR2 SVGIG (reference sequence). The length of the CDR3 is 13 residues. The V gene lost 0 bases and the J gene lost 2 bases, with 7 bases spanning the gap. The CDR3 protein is CAWSVQGNTEAFF. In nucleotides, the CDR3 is TGTGCCTGGAGTGTACAGGGAAACACTGAAGCTTTCTTT.

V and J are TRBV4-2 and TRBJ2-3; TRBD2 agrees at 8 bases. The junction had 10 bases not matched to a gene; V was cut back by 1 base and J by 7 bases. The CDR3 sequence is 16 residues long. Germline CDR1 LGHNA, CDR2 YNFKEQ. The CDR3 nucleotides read TGTGCCAGCAGCCAAGGTACGAGCGGGGGCCTAAATACGCAGTATTTT. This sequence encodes CASSQGTSGGLNTQYF.

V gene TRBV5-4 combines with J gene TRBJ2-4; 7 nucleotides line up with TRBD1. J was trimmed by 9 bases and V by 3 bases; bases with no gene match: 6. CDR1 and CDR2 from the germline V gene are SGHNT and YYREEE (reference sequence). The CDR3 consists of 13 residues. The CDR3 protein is CASSSDRVGIQYF. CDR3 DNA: TGTGCCAGCAGCTCCGACAGGGTAGGCATTCAGTACTTC.

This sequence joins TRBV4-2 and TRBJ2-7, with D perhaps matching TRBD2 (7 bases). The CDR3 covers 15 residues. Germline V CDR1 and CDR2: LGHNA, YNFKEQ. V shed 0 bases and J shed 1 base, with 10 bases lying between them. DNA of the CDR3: TGTGCCAGCAGCCAAGATGGGAGGGGGTCCTACGAGCAGTACTTC. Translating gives CASSQDGRGSYEQYF.

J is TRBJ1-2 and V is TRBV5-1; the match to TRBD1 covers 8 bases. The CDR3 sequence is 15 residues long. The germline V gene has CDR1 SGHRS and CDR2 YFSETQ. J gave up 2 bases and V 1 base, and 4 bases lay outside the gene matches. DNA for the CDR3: TGCGCCAGCAGCTTGCAGGGGGCCGGAAACTATGGCTACACCTTC. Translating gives CASSLQGAGNYGYTF. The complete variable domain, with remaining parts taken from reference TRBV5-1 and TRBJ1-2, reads KAGVTQTPRYLIKTRGQQVTLSCSPISGHRSVSWYQQTPGQGLQFLFEYFSETQRNKGNFPGRFSGRQFSNSRSEMNVSTLELGDSALYLCASSLQGAGNYGYTFGSGTRLTVV.

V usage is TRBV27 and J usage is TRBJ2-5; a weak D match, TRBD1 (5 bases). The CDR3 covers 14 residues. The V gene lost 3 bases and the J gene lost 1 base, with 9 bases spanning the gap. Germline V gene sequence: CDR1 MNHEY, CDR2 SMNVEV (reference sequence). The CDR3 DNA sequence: TGTGCCAGCAGTTTCTCGACAGCCCAAGAGACCCAGTACTTC. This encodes CASSFSTAQETQYF.

The CDR3 reads CASSSWSREASGDETQYF. The CDR3 DNA is TGTGCCAGCAGTTCCTGGAGCCGGGAGGCTAGCGGTGATGAGACCCAGTACTTC. The chain joins TRBV28 to TRBJ2-5; TRBD2 aligns across 7 bases. The CDR3 sequence is 18 residues long. Trimming at V came to 4 bases and at J to 5 bases, leaving 19 bases not matched to a gene. Germline assignment: CDR1 MDHEN and CDR2 SYDVKM.

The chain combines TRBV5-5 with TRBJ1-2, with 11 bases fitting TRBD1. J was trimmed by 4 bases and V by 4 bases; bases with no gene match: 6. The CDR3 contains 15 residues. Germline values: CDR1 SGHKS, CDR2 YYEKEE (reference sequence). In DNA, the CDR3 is TGTGCCAGCAGCCGGACAGGGGGCGAGAGCTATGGCTACACCTTC. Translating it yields CASSRTGGESYGYTF. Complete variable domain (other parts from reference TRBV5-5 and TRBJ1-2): DAGVTQSPTHLIKTRGQQVTLRCSPISGHKSVSWYQQVLGQGPQFIFQYYEKEERGRGNFPDRFSARQFPNYSSELNVNALLLGDSALYLCASSRTGGESYGYTFGSGTRLTVV.

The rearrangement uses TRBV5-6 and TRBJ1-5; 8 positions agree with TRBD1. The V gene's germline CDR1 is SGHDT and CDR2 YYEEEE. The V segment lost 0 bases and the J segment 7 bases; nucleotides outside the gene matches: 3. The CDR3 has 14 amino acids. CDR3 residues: CASSLGQGYQPQHF. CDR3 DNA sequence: TGTGCCAGCAGCTTGGGACAGGGGTACCAGCCCCAGCATTTT. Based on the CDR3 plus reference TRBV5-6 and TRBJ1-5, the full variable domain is DAGVTQSPTHLIKTRGQQVTLRCSPKSGHDTVSWYQQALGQGPQFIFQYYEEEERQRGNFPDRFSGHQFPNYSSELNVNALLLGDSALYLCASSLGQGYQPQHFGDGTRLSIL.

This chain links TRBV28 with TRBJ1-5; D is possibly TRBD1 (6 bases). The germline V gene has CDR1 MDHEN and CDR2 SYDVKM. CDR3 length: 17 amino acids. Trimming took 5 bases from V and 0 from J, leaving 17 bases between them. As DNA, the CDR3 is TGTGCCAGCAGTCTTCTTTCGGGACACCTTAGCAATCAGCCCCAGCATTTT. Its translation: CASSLLSGHLSNQPQHF.

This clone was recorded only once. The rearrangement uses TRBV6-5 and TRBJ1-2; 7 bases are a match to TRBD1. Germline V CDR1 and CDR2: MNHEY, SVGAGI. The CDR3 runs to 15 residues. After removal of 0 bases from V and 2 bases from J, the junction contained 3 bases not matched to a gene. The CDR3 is CASSYSDRENYGYTF. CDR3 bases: TGTGCCAGCAGTTACTCTGACAGGGAGAACTATGGCTACACCTTC.

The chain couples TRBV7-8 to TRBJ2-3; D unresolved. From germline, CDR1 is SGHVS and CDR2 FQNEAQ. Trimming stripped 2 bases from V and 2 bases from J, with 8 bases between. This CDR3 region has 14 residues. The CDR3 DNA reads TGTGCCAGCAGCTTAAATTACTACACAGATACGCAGTATTTT. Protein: CASSLNYYTDTQYF.

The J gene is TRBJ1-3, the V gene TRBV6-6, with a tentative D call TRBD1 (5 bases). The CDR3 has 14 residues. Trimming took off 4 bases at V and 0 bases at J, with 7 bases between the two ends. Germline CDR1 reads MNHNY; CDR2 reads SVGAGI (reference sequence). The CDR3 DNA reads TGTGCCAGCAGTTTGCAGGGCTCTGGAAACACCATATATTTT. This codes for CASSLQGSGNTIYF.

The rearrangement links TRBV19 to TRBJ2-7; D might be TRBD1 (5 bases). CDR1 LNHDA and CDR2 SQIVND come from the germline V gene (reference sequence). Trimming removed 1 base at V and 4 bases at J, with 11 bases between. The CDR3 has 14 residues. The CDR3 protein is CASSIGSGIYEQYF. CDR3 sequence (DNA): TGTGCCAGTAGTATAGGCTCAGGGATTTACGAGCAGTACTTC.